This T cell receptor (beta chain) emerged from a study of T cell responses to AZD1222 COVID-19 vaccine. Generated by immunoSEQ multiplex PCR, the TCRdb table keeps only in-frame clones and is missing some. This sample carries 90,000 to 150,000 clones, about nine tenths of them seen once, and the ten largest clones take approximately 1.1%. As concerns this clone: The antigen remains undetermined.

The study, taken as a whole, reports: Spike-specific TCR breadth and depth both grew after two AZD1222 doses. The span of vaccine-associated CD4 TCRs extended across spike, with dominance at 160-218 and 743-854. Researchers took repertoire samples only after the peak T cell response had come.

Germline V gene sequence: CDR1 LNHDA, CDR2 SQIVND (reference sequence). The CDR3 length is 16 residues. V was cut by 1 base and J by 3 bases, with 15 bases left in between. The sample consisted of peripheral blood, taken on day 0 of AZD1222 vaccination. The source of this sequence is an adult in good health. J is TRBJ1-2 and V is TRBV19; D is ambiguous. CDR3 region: CASSIGFTTGYYGYTF. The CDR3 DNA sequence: TGTGCCAGTAGTATAGGTTTTACAACCGGCTACTATGGCTACACCTTC. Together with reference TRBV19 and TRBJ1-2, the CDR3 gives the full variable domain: DGGITQSPKYLFRKEGQNVTLSCEQNLNHDAMYWYRQDPGQGLRLIYYSQIVNDFQKGDIAEGYSVSREKKESFPLTVTSAQKNPTAFYLCASSIGFTTGYYGYTFGSGTRLTVV.